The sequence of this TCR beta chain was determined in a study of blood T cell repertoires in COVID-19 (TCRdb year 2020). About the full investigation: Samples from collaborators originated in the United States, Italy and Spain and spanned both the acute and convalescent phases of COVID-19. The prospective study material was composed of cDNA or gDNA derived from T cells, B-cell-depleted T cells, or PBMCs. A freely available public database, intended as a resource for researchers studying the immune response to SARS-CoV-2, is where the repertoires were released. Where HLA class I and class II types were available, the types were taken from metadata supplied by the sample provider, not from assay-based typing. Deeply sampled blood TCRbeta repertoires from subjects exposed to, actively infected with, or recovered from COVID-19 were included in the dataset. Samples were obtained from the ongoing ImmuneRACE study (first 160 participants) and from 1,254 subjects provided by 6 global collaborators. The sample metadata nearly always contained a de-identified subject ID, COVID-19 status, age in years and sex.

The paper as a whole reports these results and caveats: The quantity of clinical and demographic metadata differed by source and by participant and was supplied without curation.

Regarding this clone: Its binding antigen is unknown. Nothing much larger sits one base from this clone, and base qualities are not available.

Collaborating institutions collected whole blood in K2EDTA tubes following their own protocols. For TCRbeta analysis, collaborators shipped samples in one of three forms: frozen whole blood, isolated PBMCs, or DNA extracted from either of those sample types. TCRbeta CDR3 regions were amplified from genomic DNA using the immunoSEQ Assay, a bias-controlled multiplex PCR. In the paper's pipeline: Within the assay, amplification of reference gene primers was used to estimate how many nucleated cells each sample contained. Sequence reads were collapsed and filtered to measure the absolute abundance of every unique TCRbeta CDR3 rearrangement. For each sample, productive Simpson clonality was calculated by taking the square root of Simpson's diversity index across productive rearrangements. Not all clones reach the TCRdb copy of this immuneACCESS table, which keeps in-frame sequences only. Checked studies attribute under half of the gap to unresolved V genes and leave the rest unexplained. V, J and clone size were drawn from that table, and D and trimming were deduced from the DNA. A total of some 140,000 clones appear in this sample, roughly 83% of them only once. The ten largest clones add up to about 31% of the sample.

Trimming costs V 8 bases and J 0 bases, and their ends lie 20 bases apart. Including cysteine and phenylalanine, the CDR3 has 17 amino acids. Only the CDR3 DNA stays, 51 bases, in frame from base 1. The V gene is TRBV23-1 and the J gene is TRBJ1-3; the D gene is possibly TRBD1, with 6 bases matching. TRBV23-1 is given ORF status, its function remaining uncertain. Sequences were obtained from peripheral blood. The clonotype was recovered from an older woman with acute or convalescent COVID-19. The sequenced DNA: TGCGCCAGCCCCCCGGACAGTCGAAAACGCTCTGGAAACACCATATATTTT. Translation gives CASPPDSRKRSGNTIYF.